Shown below are 17 T cell receptor beta chains from a single sample sequenced in a study of blood T cell repertoires in COVID-19. This table comes from immunoSEQ multiplex PCR, and its TCRdb copy is limited to in-frame clones, with some not included. The sample has about 280,000 clones; roughly 90% are singletons. Sequenced: peripheral blood. These receptor sequences come from a woman between 50 and 59 years old who had recovered from COVID-19.

V and J are TRBV7-9 and TRBJ1-1, with a tentative D call TRBD1 (5 bases). Germline V lookup: CDR1 SEHNR, CDR2 FQNEAQ (reference sequence). This CDR3 is built from 16 residues. Trimming removed 5 bases at V and 1 base at J, with 17 bases between. The CDR3 DNA follows: TGTGCCAGCAGCCACAGGAAGAACACCTCGAACACTGAAGCTTTCTTT. It yields the protein CASSHRKNTSNTEAFF.

The chain joins TRBV6-5 to TRBJ2-2; the match to TRBD1 covers 7 bases. V was clipped by 9 bases and J by 0 bases; unmatched bases: 4. The CDR3 runs to 14 residues. From germline, CDR1 is MNHEY and CDR2 SVGAGI. CDR3 residues: CASRQGTNTGELFF. The DNA of the CDR3 is TGTGCCAGTAGACAGGGCACGAACACCGGGGAGCTGTTTTTT.

The chain carries TRBV4-3 and TRBJ2-1, with no clear D. The germline CDR1 and CDR2 sequences are LGHNA and YSLEER. This CDR3 region has 14 residues. V lost 0 bases and J 6 bases, leaving 9 bases between the germline ends. This CDR3 is CASSQDGLVNEQFF. The CDR3 DNA reads TGCGCCAGCAGCCAAGATGGGCTCGTCAATGAGCAGTTCTTC.

This chain links TRBV13 with TRBJ2-2, with D perhaps matching TRBD1 (6 bases). Trimming cost V 2 bases and J 4 bases, with 11 bases left between them. The CDR3 has 15 residues. The germline CDR1 and CDR2 sequences are PRHDT and FYEKMQ (reference sequence). CDR3 nucleotides: TGTGCCAGCAGCTTATCCCCAGGGGCCACCGGGGAGCTGTTTTTT. Amino acids: CASSLSPGATGELFF.

V is TRBV7-2 and J is TRBJ2-2; unclear D gene. Per the germline V gene, CDR1 is SGHTA and CDR2 is FQGNSA. Trimming stripped 5 bases from V and 0 bases from J, with 7 bases between. The CDR3 is made up of 14 amino acids. The CDR3 region has the DNA TGTGCCAGCAGCCTAGAGCCGAACACCGGGGAGCTGTTTTTT. Protein product: CASSLEPNTGELFF.

This chain connects TRBV27 to TRBJ2-7; 10 bases are a match to TRBD1. Trimming took 0 bases from V and 5 from J; bases not matched to a gene: 7. CDR3 length: 16 residues. Germline V gene data show CDR1 as MNHEY and CDR2 as SMNVEV (reference sequence). The CDR3 nucleotides read TGTGCCAGCAGTTTATCGTGGGGGACAGGGGCCGACGAGCAGTACTTC. It yields the protein CASSLSWGTGADEQYF.

The chain couples TRBV14 to TRBJ2-7, with 12 bases aligning to TRBD1. CDR3 length equals 15 residues. V lost 4 bases and J lost 4; bases outside the gene matches: 5. Germline CDR1 and CDR2: SGHDN and FVKESK. This chain's CDR3 is CASSRGTGGWYEQYF. CDR3 DNA sequence: TGTGCCAGCAGCCGCGGGACAGGGGGCTGGTACGAGCAGTACTTC.

This rearrangement joins TRBV7-2 to TRBJ2-1; 7 bases align to TRBD2. V lost 1 base, J lost 3 bases, and 6 bases stayed unmatched. Germline lookup yields CDR1 SGHTA and CDR2 FQGNSA. The CDR3 runs to 16 residues. Here the CDR3 DNA reads TGTGCCAGCAGCTTAGAGGCTAGCGGATACTACAATGAGCAGTTCTTC. Translating gives CASSLEASGYYNEQFF.

This clone was observed at least ten times. The chain uses TRBV28 and TRBJ1-5; D ambiguous. From germline, CDR1 is MDHEN and CDR2 SYDVKM. The CDR3 extends over 17 amino acids. Trimming pared 6 bases from V and 1 base from J, leaving 19 bases between. The CDR3 sequence is CASRRIRIYKSNQPQHF. The CDR3 coding sequence is TGTGCCAGCAGAAGGATCAGGATCTACAAAAGCAATCAGCCCCAGCATTTT. The entire variable domain, with the rest obtained from reference TRBV28 and TRBJ1-5, is as follows: DVKVTQSSRYLVKRTGEKVFLECVQDMDHENMFWYRQDPGLGLRLIYFSYDVKMKEKGDIPEGYSVSREKKERFSLILESASTNQTSMYLCASRRIRIYKSNQPQHFGDGTRLSIL.

The CDR3 region is CASSLIGGPYGYTF. The CDR3 coding sequence is TGCGCCAGCAGCCTGATAGGGGGTCCCTATGGCTACACCTTC. The chain links TRBV4-3 to TRBJ1-2, with a possible D match to TRBD1 (6 bases). Trimming removed 4 bases from V and 4 bases from J, with 13 bases in between. Germline V lookup: CDR1 LGHNA, CDR2 YSLEER. The CDR3 has 14 residues.

This chain joins TRBV6-2 or TRBV6-3 and TRBJ2-7; maybe TRBD1 (5 bases). The CDR3 totals 15 residues. Germline CDR1 MNHEY, CDR2 SVGEGT. With 2 bases removed from V and 2 bases from J, the gap between germline ends came to 13 bases. CDR3 loop: CASSYQGHPPYEQYF. The CDR3 nucleotides are TGTGCCAGCAGTTACCAGGGTCACCCACCCTACGAGCAGTACTTC.

The rearrangement links TRBV5-4 to TRBJ2-1; weak D call: TRBD2 (6 bases). Looked up from germline, CDR1 is SGHNT and CDR2 is YYREEE (reference sequence). The CDR3 extends over 15 amino acids. V lost 3 bases and J 1 base, leaving 11 bases between the germline ends. The CDR3 nucleotides read TGTGCCAGCAGCTCACCCGGGGGTTCCTACAATGAGCAGTTCTTC. As protein: CASSSPGGSYNEQFF.

The rearrangement joins TRBV28 to TRBJ2-7; 7 bases fit TRBD2. The CDR3 is 14 residues long. The trim removed 8 bases at V and 3 bases at J, leaving 10 bases unmatched. Germline lookup yields CDR1 MDHEN and CDR2 SYDVKM. The CDR3 protein is CASGQLARNYEQYF. The CDR3 region has the DNA TGTGCCAGCGGGCAACTAGCGAGAAACTACGAGCAGTACTTC.

The chain is built from TRBV10-2 and TRBJ1-2, with no clear D. The CDR3 runs 12 residues. Germline CDR1 is WSHSY and CDR2 is SAAADI. Between the trimmed V and J ends, which lost 2 bases and 6 bases, there was a span of 7 bases. CDR3 in amino acids: CASSEDNNGYTF. DNA for the CDR3: TGCGCCAGCAGTGAGGACAACAATGGCTACACCTTC.

The chain joins TRBV7-6 to TRBJ2-1; TRBD2 matches 12 bases. Looked up from germline, CDR1 is SGHVS and CDR2 is FNYEAQ. V shed 5 bases and J 8 bases; nucleotides not matched to a gene: 7. The CDR3 runs 15 residues. The CDR3 here is CASSRLAGEIDEQFF. Written as DNA, the CDR3 is TGTGCCAGCAGCCGACTAGCGGGAGAGATTGATGAGCAGTTCTTC.

The chain couples TRBV28 to TRBJ1-2; D is ambiguous. Germline values: CDR1 MDHEN, CDR2 SYDVKM. Trimming shortened V by 4 bases and J by 8 bases, and 11 bases separated the two germline ends. The CDR3 length is 12 residues. The CDR3 DNA is TGTGCCAGCAGTTCGCTGGAGCTCGGCTACACCTTC. The encoded protein is CASSSLELGYTF.

The chain combines TRBV12-3 or TRBV12-4 with TRBJ1-2, with D unresolved. Trimming removed 2 bases from V and 4 bases from J, with 8 bases in between. This CDR3 region has 13 residues. The DNA for the CDR3 is TGTGCCAGCAGTTTAAGAGAGTCCTATGGCTACACCTTC. This sequence encodes CASSLRESYGYTF.